These T cell receptor beta chains were read from a single sample in a study of CD8+CD57+ T cells in acquired aplastic anemia. TCRdb re-called the reads with MiXCR, one entry per CDR3 protein. The sample shows about 81,000 distinct CDR3 sequences, less than 60% of them seen only once. Sample: sorted CD4+, CD8+, or CD8+CD57+ T cells (not recorded which) from PBMCs. The origin of the receptors is a human donor in good health, serving as a control. Both conserved end residues are trimmed from each CDR3. The order of the fields is V gene, CDR3 length, CDR3 protein.

V gene: TRBV2
CDR3 length: 13
CDR3 protein: ASSDPGLGTDTQY

V gene: TRBV6-1
CDR3 length: 10
CDR3 protein: ASSELGTEQY

V gene: TRBV2
CDR3 length: 13
CDR3 protein: ASRDRGYDNSPLH

V gene: TRBV20-1
CDR3 length: 11
CDR3 protein: SARAESGSGYT

V gene: TRBV19
CDR3 length: 13
CDR3 protein: ASSTPSGGPGGYT

V gene: TRBV25-1
CDR3 length: 12
CDR3 protein: ASSAHPRPDTQY

V gene: TRBV12-3/TRBV12-4
CDR3 length: 9
CDR3 protein: ASGEGNGYT

V gene: TRBV11-3
CDR3 length: 11
CDR3 protein: ASSGAGQETQY

V gene: TRBV7-9
CDR3 length: 14
CDR3 protein: ASSLLRGAANTEAF

V gene: TRBV27
CDR3 length: 10
CDR3 protein: ASGLRGTEAF

V gene: TRBV29-1
CDR3 length: 12
CDR3 protein: SVELQGAGDTQY

V gene: TRBV24-1
CDR3 length: 14
CDR3 protein: ATAGTKMAVTDTQY

V gene: TRBV20-1
CDR3 length: 11
CDR3 protein: SARELEGYEQY

V gene: TRBV19
CDR3 length: 14
CDR3 protein: ASSISTGASNQPQH

V gene: TRBV20-1
CDR3 length: 11
CDR3 protein: SARAQGSYEQY

V gene: TRBV29-1
CDR3 length: 12
CDR3 protein: SVGSGHYDSEQF